These T cell receptor beta chains were read from a single sample in a study of graft-versus-host responses after intestinal transplantation. These TCRs are of unknown antigen specificity. Profiled with immunoSEQ multiplex PCR; TCRdb holds only in-frame clones, not every one. The data show about 78,000 clones, over 75% seen once. Sequences were derived from unstimulated CD8+ T cells sorted from spleen or lymph node cells, sampled before transplant. The receptor source for this set is a human donor who was the organ donor for an intestinal transplant. Each CDR3 is given with its conserved first and last residue. D genes are given only for firm matches. Part of the rows lack a size; the others show once, few, many or a class for expanded clones.

V gene	J gene	clone size	D gene	CDR3 DNA	CDR3 protein
TRBV18	TRBJ1-1	.	.	TGTGCCAGCTCACCACAAGGACAACCGAGAGGGAACACTGAAGCTTTCTTT	CASSPQGQPRGNTEAFF
TRBV27	TRBJ1-1	.	.	TGTGCCAGCAGTTTAATTGCTGAGAACACTGAAGCTTTCTTT	CASSLIAENTEAFF
TRBV11-1	TRBJ2-1	once	.	TGTGCCAGCAGCTGGGGTGCAGGGAAGGGATGGCAGTTCTTC	CASSWGAGKGWQFF
TRBV2	TRBJ2-5	.	TRBD2	TGTGCCAGCAGTGCTAGCGGGGGGGCGGAAGAGACCCAGTACTTC	CASSASGGAEETQYF
TRBV27	TRBJ1-1	once	.	TGTGCCAGCTCTGACTATGCGCAGGGGAACACTGAAGCTTTCTTT	CASSDYAQGNTEAFF
TRBV19	TRBJ1-2	.	TRBD1	TGTGCCAGTAGTATGGGACAGGGTGCGGCTCCTGGCTACACCTTC	CASSMGQGAAPGYTF
TRBV19	TRBJ1-1	.	.	TGTGCCAGTAGTATTCGGGTGAACACTGAAGCTTTCTTT	CASSIRVNTEAFF
TRBV2	TRBJ2-7	once	.	TGTGCCAGCCCCTCCTACGAGCAGTACTTC	CASPSYEQYF
TRBV13	TRBJ2-7	once	.	TGTGCCAGCAGCTTGGGGGTGGGGGCCGGGGGAGAGCAGTACTTC	CASSLGVGAGGEQYF
TRBV30	TRBJ2-3	.	.	TGTGCCTGGAGCCTAGGGGGGGGGCTCACAGATACGCAGTATTTT	CAWSLGGGLTDTQYF
TRBV6-5	TRBJ2-1	.	TRBD2	TGTGCCAGCAGTCTTACTAGCGGGGGGCCCAATGAGCAGTTCTTC	CASSLTSGGPNEQFF
TRBV5-1	TRBJ2-5	.	.	TGCGCCAGCAGCTCGCTAGACAGCCAAGAGACCCAGTACTTC	CASSSLDSQETQYF
TRBV4-2	TRBJ2-1	.	TRBD2	TGTGCCAGCAGCCAAGATCCAACTAGCGGGTTCAATGAGCAGTTCTTC	CASSQDPTSGFNEQFF
TRBV27	TRBJ2-2	.	TRBD1	TGTGCCAGCAGTTTTGGGACAGGGAGCGCCGGGGAGCTGTTTTTT	CASSFGTGSAGELFF
TRBV9	TRBJ2-1	.	TRBD2	TGTGCCAGCAGCGTTGGGGGGGACGAGCAGTTCTTC	CASSVGGDEQFF
TRBV23-1	TRBJ1-6	.	.	TGCGCCAGCAGTTCCAGATTCGGAAACAGGTACGGGATCAGCGGATCACCCCTCCACTTT	CASSSRFGNRYGISGSPLHF
TRBV7-2	TRBJ2-7	.	.	TGTGCCAGCAGCGTGCCACGATCGGGGGCGCCTAAGGACGAGCAGTACTTC	CASSVPRSGAPKDEQYF
TRBV15	TRBJ2-2	.	.	TGTGCCACCAGCAGAGATCCCCATCACGTTATTGACACCGGGGAGCTGTTTTTT	CATSRDPHHVIDTGELFF
TRBV5-4	TRBJ1-1	.	.	TGTGCCAGCAGCGGTGGAACTGAAGCTTTCTTT	CASSGGTEAFF
TRBV29-1	TRBJ1-1	.	.	TGCAGCGCTGACCCGTGGTCCCCCGAGCCGGGCACTGAAGCTTTCTTT	CSADPWSPEPGTEAFF
TRBV6-4	TRBJ2-3	.	.	TGTGCCAGCAGTCAAACGACGGACGGGAAAGATACGCAGTATTTT	CASSQTTDGKDTQYF
TRBV18	TRBJ1-6	.	TRBD1	TGTGCCAGCTCACCGGGACAGGGGGCGAGAGCACCCCTCCACTTT	CASSPGQGARAPLHF
TRBV28	TRBJ2-1	.	TRBD2	TGTGCCAGCAGCGAATATAGCGGGGGGGCCAATGAGCAGTTCTTC	CASSEYSGGANEQFF
TRBV6-6	TRBJ2-1	.	.	TGTGCCAGCAGAGCGGGCGGCAATGAGCAGTTCTTC	CASRAGGNEQFF
TRBV5-6	TRBJ2-7	few	.	TGTGCCAGCAGCCAAAACTACGAGCAGTACTTC	CASSQNYEQYF
TRBV28	TRBJ1-2	.	.	TGTGCCAGCAGTTTGTCCCCATCGGGGGGTGGCTACACCTTC	CASSLSPSGGGYTF
TRBV15	TRBJ2-7	.	TRBD1	TGTGCCACCAGCAGGGACAGGGGTGTTGTCTACGAGCAGTACTTC	CATSRDRGVVYEQYF
TRBV27	TRBJ1-1	.	.	TGTGCCAGCAGCCACAACAGGAACACTGAAGCTTTCTTT	CASSHNRNTEAFF
TRBV27	TRBJ1-6	.	.	TGTGCCAGCACATTGACTGCGAGCTCCTATAATTCACCCCTCCACTTT	CASTLTASSYNSPLHF
TRBV11-2	TRBJ1-1	.	.	TGTGCCAGCCTACTCACAGGGGAAGCTTTCTTT	CASLLTGEAFF
TRBV4-1	TRBJ1-2	once	.	TGCGCCAGCAGCCATCCCCCTAAAGGGCCCGTGGGCTATGGCTACACCTTC	CASSHPPKGPVGYGYTF
TRBV4-2	TRBJ2-7	.	.	TGTGCCAGCAGCCAAGACTTCTTCCCACCGCAGGGGATCGACGAGCAGTACTTC	CASSQDFFPPQGIDEQYF
TRBV6-5	TRBJ1-1	.	.	TGTGCCAGCAGACCCCCTGTGGCAGGGCAGGCTTTCTTT	CASRPPVAGQAFF
TRBV14	TRBJ1-2	.	.	TGTGCCAGCAGCCAAACAGGGAACTATGGCTACACCTTC	CASSQTGNYGYTF
TRBV7-9	TRBJ2-3	once	TRBD2	TGTGCCAGCAGCGAGCGGGGGGGCTTGGATACGCAGTATTTT	CASSERGGLDTQYF
TRBV6-5	TRBJ2-7	.	.	TGTGCCAGCAGACACCGGGACACCTCCTACGAGCAGTACTTC	CASRHRDTSYEQYF
TRBV19	TRBJ2-7	.	.	TGTGCCAGTAGTGCCGGACAGTCCTACGAGCAGTACTTC	CASSAGQSYEQYF
TRBV27	TRBJ2-7	once	.	TGTGCCAGCGGCCTACGAGCCTACGAGCAGTACTTC	CASGLRAYEQYF
TRBV4-1	TRBJ1-5	.	.	TGCGCCAGCAGCCAAGAGGCCGGAAGCTATAGCAATCAGCCCCAGCATTTT	CASSQEAGSYSNQPQHF
TRBV18	TRBJ2-7	.	.	TGTGCCAGCTCACCGGCAAGTGTCTCCTACGAGCAGTACTTC	CASSPASVSYEQYF
TRBV6-1	TRBJ2-7	.	.	.	CARPRGTGYICEQYF
TRBV9	TRBJ1-2	.	TRBD1	TGTGCCAGCAGCTCTACAGGGGGGTATGGCTACACCTTC	CASSSTGGYGYTF
TRBV5-4	TRBJ1-1	.	.	TGTGCCAGCAGCCCCCTTGGGCAGTCTGAAGCTTTCTTT	CASSPLGQSEAFF
TRBV12-5	TRBJ1-1	few	.	TGTGCTAGTGGTTTGGGGGTTGGGATGCAAGCTTTCTTT	CASGLGVGMQAFF
TRBV30	TRBJ2-2	.	.	TGTGCCTCCACCAGGGGAGCAGGCACCGGGGAGCTGTTTTTT	CASTRGAGTGELFF
TRBV19	TRBJ2-2	.	.	TGTGCCAGTAGTATCACAGGGCCCACCGGGGAGCTGTTTTTT	CASSITGPTGELFF
TRBV6-6	TRBJ1-1	.	.	TGTGCCAGCCGCTCCATGAACACTGAAGCTTTCTTT	CASRSMNTEAFF
TRBV6-5	TRBJ1-1	few	TRBD1	TGTGCCAGCAGGCTATCAGGGGGCTCGGTCACTGAAGCTTTCTTT	CASRLSGGSVTEAFF
TRBV11-2	TRBJ1-3	.	TRBD1	TGTGCCAGCAGCTCATGGACAGGTTATGGAAACACCATATATTTT	CASSSWTGYGNTIYF